This T cell receptor (beta chain) is from a study of shared clonotypes between healthy human individuals. The protocol was immunoSEQ multiplex PCR, while the TCRdb copy is restricted to in-frame clones and leaves out a portion. The sample holds around 1.9 million clones; about 94% are singletons and the top ten take approximately 1.7%. Naive CD8 cells comprised CD45RO-negative, CCR7-positively selected cells, excluding terminally differentiated effector memory CD45RA+ cells. The CDR3 runs to 13 residues. Germline V lookup: CDR1 SGHAT, CDR2 FQNNGV. Trimming stripped 1 base from V and 3 bases from J, with 6 bases between.

This chain connects TRBV11-2 to TRBJ2-5, with D uncertain. The sample taken for sequencing was naive CD8+ T cells from PBMCs. The receptor comes from a man younger than 30 in good health. Some clones in this sample may be carry-over from other donors' samples. CDR3 sequence reads: CASSLVLKETQYF. The CDR3 DNA reads TGTGCCAGCAGCTTAGTTTTAAAAGAGACCCAGTACTTC.